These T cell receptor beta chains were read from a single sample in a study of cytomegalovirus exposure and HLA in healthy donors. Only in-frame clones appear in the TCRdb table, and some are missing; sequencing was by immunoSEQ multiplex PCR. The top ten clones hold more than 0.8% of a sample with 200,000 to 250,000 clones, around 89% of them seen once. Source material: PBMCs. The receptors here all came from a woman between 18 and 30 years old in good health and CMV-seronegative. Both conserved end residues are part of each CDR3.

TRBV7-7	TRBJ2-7	CASSQDRGMGEQYF
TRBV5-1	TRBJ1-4	CASSLAGANEKLFF
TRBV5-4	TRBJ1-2	CASSRYLPNKDSQNYGYTF
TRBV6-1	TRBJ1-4	CASRLTGSTNEKLFF
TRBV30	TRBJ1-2	CAWSPYGQGHYGYTF
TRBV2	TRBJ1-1	CASTFGSTMNTEAFF
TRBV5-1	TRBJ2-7	CASSLGSPSGSYEQYF
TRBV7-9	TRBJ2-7	CASSSPPEEQYF
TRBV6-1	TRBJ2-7	CASRELGTDPYSYEQYF
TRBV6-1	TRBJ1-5	CASSEGVRGDGNQPQHF
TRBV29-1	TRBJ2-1	CSVAGQGAYNEQFF
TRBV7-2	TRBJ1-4	CASSPNTGNEKLFF
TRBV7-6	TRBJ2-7	CASSLAIGALYEQYF
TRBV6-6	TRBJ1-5	CASSSGQPQHF
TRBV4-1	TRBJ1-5	CASSQFTGDQPQHF
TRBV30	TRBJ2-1	CAWSVGGRSYNEQFF
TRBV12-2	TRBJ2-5	CASRLFPLRTRLAGAETQYF
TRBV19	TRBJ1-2	CASRPPSTANYGYTF
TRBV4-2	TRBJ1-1	CASSQVSSGLNTEAFF
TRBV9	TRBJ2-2	CASSHPLSGGVAANTGELFF
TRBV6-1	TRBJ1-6	CASTKILDSPLHF
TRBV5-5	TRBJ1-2	CASSLKLQVVSYTF
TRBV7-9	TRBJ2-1	CASSLVVQSDNEQFF
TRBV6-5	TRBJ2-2	CASRRDRGAGELFF
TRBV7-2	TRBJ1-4	CASSLNSNEKLFF
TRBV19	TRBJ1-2	CASSNGQGASPGGYTF
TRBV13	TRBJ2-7	CASSLGLGEQYF
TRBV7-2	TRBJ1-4	CASSADGSGYEKLFF
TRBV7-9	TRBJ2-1	CASSLIGLGGRAFNEQFF
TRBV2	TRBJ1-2	CASSPGERGYTF
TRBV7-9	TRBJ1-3	CASSSGLSGNTIYF
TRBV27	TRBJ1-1	CASSFHRTKNDEAFF
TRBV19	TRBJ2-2	CASRNPGQGVSGELFF
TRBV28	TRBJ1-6	CASRLGNYNSPLHF
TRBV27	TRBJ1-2	CASSPIPGTGGNYGYTF
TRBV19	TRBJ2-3	CATKGWADTQYF
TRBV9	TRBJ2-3	CASSVREGLSDTQYF
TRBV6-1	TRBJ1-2	CASSEARGGDYGYTF
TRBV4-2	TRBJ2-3	CASSQDPSGGDTQYF